Each of the 25 T cell receptor beta chains below was sequenced from the same sample in a study of blood T cell repertoires in COVID-19. Assay used: immunoSEQ multiplex PCR; TCRdb lists only in-frame clones, some missing. The sample has 120,000 to 150,000 clones, 90% seen once; the top ten hold roughly 11%. The sequenced sample was peripheral blood. The origin of the receptors is a woman older than 75 with acute or convalescent COVID-19.

Concerning this clone itself: Distinct nucleotide sequences in the sample also encode this CDR3. This chain connects TRBV6-5 to TRBJ2-1; D possibly corresponds to TRBD1 (6 bases). The CDR3 loop spans 15 amino acids. Between the trimmed V and J ends, which lost 6 bases and 0 bases, there was a span of 12 bases. Germline V lookup: CDR1 MNHEY, CDR2 SVGAGI. This CDR3 is CASRRTGSSYNEQFF. The CDR3, as DNA: TGTGCCAGCAGGCGAACAGGGAGCTCCTACAATGAGCAGTTCTTC.

This chain links TRBV29-1 with TRBJ2-1; possible D gene TRBD1, 6 bases. The CDR3 consists of 14 residues. V lost 7 bases and J 5 bases, leaving 18 bases between the germline ends. Germline-derived CDR1 and CDR2 are SQVTM and ANQGSEA. CDR3 DNA sequence: TGCAGCGGTGAGGGGACATCTAAGGACAATGAGCAGTTCTTC. Translated: CSGEGTSKDNEQFF.

The chain employs TRBV7-8 and TRBJ1-1, with TRBD1 matching over 8 bases. The CDR3 totals 16 residues. V lost 2 bases to trimming and J lost 0 bases; unmatched junction nucleotides: 5. Germline assignment: CDR1 SGHVS and CDR2 FQNEAQ. CDR3 sequence (DNA): TGTGCCAGCAGCTTAATCGCAGGGGGCATGAACACTGAAGCTTTCTTT. Protein product: CASSLIAGGMNTEAFF.

This chain connects TRBV6-5 to TRBJ1-1; D unclear. The germline gives CDR1 MNHEY, CDR2 SVGAGI. Between the trimmed V and J ends, which lost 8 bases and 11 bases, there was a span of 12 bases. CDR3 length equals 10 residues. The CDR3 nucleotides are TGTGCCAGCGGCGGGCTGTGGGCTTTCTTT. Protein product: CASGGLWAFF.

The chain couples TRBV18 to TRBJ1-1, with a possible D match to TRBD1 (5 bases). The CDR3 extends over 15 amino acids. CDR1 and CDR2 (germline): KGHSH, LQKENI. The V end was cut by 7 bases, the J end by 1 base, with 16 bases between. CDR3 residues: CASLPGGPSNTEAFF. DNA of the CDR3: TGTGCCAGCTTACCGGGGGGTCCTTCGAACACTGAAGCTTTCTTT.

This chain uses TRBV9 with TRBJ1-2; 9 bases align to TRBD1. The junction had 9 bases not matched to a gene; V was cut back by 0 bases and J by 6 bases. The germline gives CDR1 SGDLS, CDR2 YYNGEE. CDR3 length equals 16 residues. The CDR3 here is CASSVAPGQGMDGYTF. In DNA, the CDR3 is TGTGCCAGCAGCGTAGCGCCGGGACAGGGAATGGATGGCTACACCTTC. The complete variable domain, with remaining parts taken from reference TRBV9 and TRBJ1-2, reads DSGVTQTPKHLITATGQRVTLRCSPRSGDLSVYWYQQSLDQGLQFLIQYYNGEERAKGNILERFSAQQFPDLHSELNLSSLELGDSALYFCASSVAPGQGMDGYTFGSGTRLTVV.

The chain links TRBV10-2 to TRBJ2-6; D may be TRBD1 (6 bases). Trimming pared 6 bases from V and 0 bases from J, leaving 12 bases between. CDR1 is WSHSY and CDR2 is SAAADI in the germline V gene. This CDR3 has 16 amino acids. For the CDR3, the DNA is TGCGCCAGCAGCTTTGGACAGAACTCTGGGGCCAACGTCCTGACTTTC. Its translation: CASSFGQNSGANVLTF.

The chain joins TRBV12-3 or TRBV12-4 to TRBJ1-5; no definite D call. This CDR3 region has 13 residues. V shed 5 bases and J shed 0 bases, with 5 bases lying between them. The CDR3 here is CASSEYSNQPQHF. In nucleotides, the CDR3 is TGTGCCAGCAGTGAGTATAGCAATCAGCCCCAGCATTTT.

The chain is built from TRBV11-3 and TRBJ2-6, with 10 bases aligning to TRBD2. The germline V gene encodes CDR1 SGHNT and CDR2 YENEEA. V gave up 5 bases and J gave up 0 bases; unmatched junction bases: 7. The CDR3 contains 18 residues. CDR3 nucleotide sequence: TGTGCCAGCAGCCCCTCTAGCGGGGGCCGCTCTGGGGCCAACGTCCTGACTTTC. This translates into CASSPSSGGRSGANVLTF.

The V gene is TRBV7-3, the J gene TRBJ1-2; 7 bases match TRBD1. Looked up from germline, CDR1 is SGHTA and CDR2 is FQGTGA. V dropped 5 bases and J dropped 4; count of bases not matched to a gene: 10. This CDR3 comprises 15 residues. The CDR3 DNA sequence: TGTGCCAGCAGCCCACAGGGGCAGCTCCCCTATGGCTACACCTTC. This gives the protein CASSPQGQLPYGYTF.

J is TRBJ1-5 and V is TRBV5-5, with D tentatively TRBD1 (5 bases). CDR1 and CDR2 (germline): SGHKS, YYEKEE (reference sequence). V was shortened by 3 bases and J by 7 bases, with 14 bases between the two germline ends. This CDR3 has 14 amino acids. The CDR3 sequence is CASSWGQGGQPQHF. The DNA for the CDR3 is TGTGCCAGCAGCTGGGGCCAGGGAGGCCAGCCCCAGCATTTT.

The chain has TRBV6-6 and TRBJ2-5; D is possibly TRBD2 (6 bases). The CDR3 consists of 14 residues. Germline CDR1 reads MNHNY; CDR2 reads SVGAGI (reference sequence). The V end was cut by 2 bases, the J end by 4 bases, with 11 bases between. CDR3 region: CASSYAGKRETQYF. In DNA, the CDR3 is TGTGCCAGCAGTTACGCGGGGAAAAGAGAGACCCAGTACTTC.

The chain recombines TRBV7-3 with TRBJ1-2; D uncertain. The CDR3 is 13 residues long. V lost 5 bases and J lost 2, with 9 bases in between. Germline V gene sequence: CDR1 SGHTA, CDR2 FQGTGA. Here the CDR3 reads CASSIDGNYGYTF. The CDR3 DNA follows: TGTGCCAGCAGCATAGACGGGAACTATGGCTACACCTTC.

The chain carries TRBV6-1 and TRBJ1-2; D gene ambiguous. V was trimmed by 2 bases and J by 2 bases, leaving 6 bases between them. Germline-derived CDR1 and CDR2 are MNHNS and SASEGT. The CDR3 runs to 13 residues. The CDR3 bases are TGTGCCAGCAGTGAAAGCCTGAACTATGGCTACACCTTC. It translates to CASSESLNYGYTF.

V and J are TRBV18 and TRBJ2-5; 13 bases fit TRBD2. V shed 1 base and J 3 bases; nucleotides not matched to a gene: 5. Germline V gene lookup returns CDR1 KGHSH and CDR2 LQKENI. This CDR3 has 17 amino acids. The CDR3 spells CASSPRLAGGVEETQYF. CDR3 in DNA: TGTGCCAGCTCACCACGACTAGCGGGGGGCGTTGAAGAGACCCAGTACTTC.

The chain recombines TRBV7-3 with TRBJ1-1, with D hard to call. Deletions cut 4 bases from V and 2 bases from J, with 8 bases between. CDR3 length: 13 amino acids. Germline V gene sequence: CDR1 SGHTA, CDR2 FQGTGA. CDR3 DNA sequence: TGTGCCAGCAGCTCACAGAAAAACACTGAAGCTTTCTTT. This codes for CASSSQKNTEAFF.

This chain uses TRBV9 with TRBJ1-2; D remains unclear. V was trimmed by 0 bases and J by 4 bases, leaving 4 bases between them. Germline assignment: CDR1 SGDLS and CDR2 YYNGEE. The CDR3 loop spans 12 amino acids. In nucleotides, the CDR3 is TGTGCCAGCAGCGTAGGTCTCTATGGCTACACCTTC. This translates into CASSVGLYGYTF.

The count of this clone is one. The chain has TRBV6-2 or TRBV6-3 and TRBJ2-7, with D perhaps TRBD1 (5 bases). V lost 4 bases to trimming and J lost 1 base, with 11 bases between them. The CDR3 contains 14 residues. Germline V gene lookup returns CDR1 MNHEY and CDR2 SVGEGT. The DNA for the CDR3 is TGTGCCAGCAGTTTGTATGGGGCGTCCTACGAGCAGTACTTC. This encodes CASSLYGASYEQYF.

Concerning this clone: The sample carries other DNA sequences with the same CDR3. V is TRBV6-5 and J is TRBJ1-2; perhaps TRBD1 as D (5 bases). The CDR3 loop spans 12 amino acids. CDR1 is MNHEY and CDR2 is SVGAGI in the germline V gene. The V end was cut by 4 bases, the J end by 7 bases, with 10 bases between. The DNA for the CDR3 is TGTGCCAGCAGTTCGGGGGGACGTGGCTACACCTTC. Translation gives CASSSGGRGYTF.

This chain joins TRBV2 and TRBJ2-2; tentatively, D is TRBD2 (5 bases). The CDR3 length is 15 residues. The V end lost 4 bases, the J end lost 0 bases, and 9 bases lay between the germline ends. In germline, CDR1 is SNHLY, CDR2 FYNNEI. CDR3 bases: TGTGCCAGCAGTGGGCGGGCCCCGAACACCGGGGAGCTGTTTTTT. The encoded protein is CASSGRAPNTGELFF.

The rearrangement links TRBV2 to TRBJ1-1; possibly TRBD1 for D (6 bases). CDR1 SNHLY and CDR2 FYNNEI come from the germline V gene. The CDR3 has 13 residues. The V and J ends lost 2 bases and 8 bases respectively, with 12 bases between them. Here the CDR3 reads CASSEQTGTEAFF. In nucleotides, the CDR3 is TGTGCCAGCAGTGAACAGACCGGGACAGAAGCTTTCTTT. Supplemented by reference TRBV2 and TRBJ1-1, the full variable domain reads EPEVTQTPSHQVTQMGQEVILRCVPISNHLYFYWYRQILGQKVEFLVSFYNNEISEKSEIFDDQFSVERPDGSNFTLKIRSTKLEDSAMYFCASSEQTGTEAFFGQGTRLTVV.

This sequence joins TRBV6-1 and TRBJ1-2, with TRBD1 as a possible D gene (5 bases). The CDR3 loop spans 16 amino acids. V lost 2 bases and J lost 0, with 13 bases in between. CDR1 and CDR2 (germline): MNHNS, SASEGT. The CDR3 nucleotides read TGTGCCAGCAGTGAACAGGGCCCCATTCCTAACTATGGCTACACCTTC. Residues: CASSEQGPIPNYGYTF.

Concerning this clone: Other DNA sequences in the same sample also yield this CDR3. This rearrangement joins TRBV7-2 to TRBJ1-1, with D possibly being TRBD1 (6 bases). V lost 5 bases, J lost 1 base, and 8 bases lay in between. This CDR3 comprises 13 residues. CDR1 SGHTA and CDR2 FQGNSA come from the germline V gene. CDR3: CASSPGQNTEAFF. In DNA form, the CDR3 reads TGTGCCAGCAGCCCGGGACAGAACACTGAAGCTTTCTTT.

V usage is TRBV2 and J usage is TRBJ2-2; no definite D call. Trimming left V 2 bases short and J 0 bases short, with 7 bases between. The germline gives CDR1 SNHLY, CDR2 FYNNEI. This CDR3 has 15 amino acids. The CDR3 spells CASSEWSTNTGELFF. The CDR3 coding sequence is TGTGCCAGCAGTGAATGGAGTACGAACACCGGGGAGCTGTTTTTT.

CDR3: CASSSQMNTEAFF. In nucleotides, the CDR3 is TGTGCCAGTAGTTCCCAAATGAACACTGAAGCTTTCTTT. This chain joins TRBV19 and TRBJ1-1; no clear D. Trimming left V 5 bases short and J 0 bases short, with 7 bases between. There are 13 residues in the CDR3. Germline-derived CDR1 and CDR2 are LNHDA and SQIVND (reference sequence).